Below, 21 T cell receptor beta chains from the same sample are listed, as sequenced in a study of human T cells and chemical hapten exposure. The time point denotes: patch test 3, about 24 weeks after DPC sensitization. Treatment specified: therapeutic diphenylcyclopropenone sensitization with weekly scalp DPC. Unfractionated whole blood served as the source for total RNA extraction. Using its own MiXCR run on the RACE reads, TCRdb lists one record per CDR3 protein. The sample carries fewer than 40,000 distinct CDR3 sequences, 12% recorded once. Specimen: whole blood, collected in connection with sensitization to the hapten diphenylcyclopropenone (DPC). The receptors were sampled from a middle-aged woman with alopecia areata. Some clones in this sample may be carry-over from other donors' samples.

Ten or more counts support this clonotype. The chain has TRBV13 and TRBJ1-2; 7 positions agree with TRBD1. The CDR3 is made up of 19 amino acids. In germline, CDR1 is PRHDT, CDR2 FYEKMQ (reference sequence). J was trimmed by 0 bases and V by 6 bases; bases with no gene match: 19. CDR3 amino acids: CASSWGDSIKRRPNYGYTF. The CDR3 region has the DNA TGTGCCAGCAGTTGGGGGGACAGTATCAAACGGAGGCCTAACTATGGCTACACCTTC.

Here the CDR3 reads CASSEEETQYF. The CDR3 DNA is TGCGCCAGCAGCGAAGAGGAGACCCAGTACTTC. The chain employs TRBV5-1 and TRBJ2-5; D remains unclear. V lost 4 bases and J 5 bases, leaving 6 bases between the germline ends. This CDR3 spans 11 amino acids. From germline, CDR1 is SGHRS and CDR2 YFSETQ.

The sample holds many counts of this clonotype. The rearrangement uses TRBV3-1 and TRBJ2-1, with D perhaps assigned TRBD1 or TRBD2 (5 bases each). Germline V gene data show CDR1 as LGHDT and CDR2 as YNNKEL (reference sequence). The CDR3 has 15 residues. The germline V and J ends were trimmed by 2 bases and 10 bases, with 18 bases remaining between them. The CDR3 reads CASSQPGTDPEEQFF. The CDR3 DNA follows: TGTGCCAGCAGCCAACCCGGGACGGACCCCGAGGAGCAGTTCTTC.

This clonotype has ten or more counts. V usage is TRBV7-9 and J usage is TRBJ2-5; TRBD1 might be the D (6 bases). The CDR3 runs to 16 residues. Germline V gene sequence: CDR1 SEHNR, CDR2 FQNEAQ (reference sequence). Between the trimmed V and J ends, which lost 5 bases and 2 bases, there was a span of 18 bases. The CDR3 spells CASSPSQGRAQETQYF. In DNA, the CDR3 is TGTGCCAGCAGCCCGAGTCAGGGGCGCGCTCAAGAGACCCAGTACTTC. Together with reference TRBV7-9 and TRBJ2-5, the CDR3 gives the full variable domain: DTGVSQNPRHKITKRGQNVTFRCDPISEHNRLYWYRQTLGQGPEFLTYFQNEAQLEKSRLLSDRFSAERPKGSFSTLEIQRTEQGDSAMYLCASSPSQGRAQETQYFGPGTRLLVL.

This clonotype came up a few times. This chain links TRBV6-6 with TRBJ2-1, with TRBD2 identical over 8 bases. Germline V lookup: CDR1 MNHNY, CDR2 SVGAGI (reference sequence). After removal of 4 bases from V and 7 bases from J, the junction contained 9 bases not matched to a gene. This CDR3 is built from 15 residues. CDR3 DNA sequence: TGTGCCAGCAGTTGGGAGAGCGGGAGCTGGAATGAGCAGTTCTTC. It yields the protein CASSWESGSWNEQFF.

This chain links TRBV5-1 with TRBJ2-5, with a weak D call TRBD2 (6 bases). The germline V gene has CDR1 SGHRS and CDR2 YFSETQ. This CDR3 spans 13 amino acids. Trimming took off 2 bases at V and 3 bases at J, with 8 bases between the two ends. The CDR3 nucleotides read TGCGCCAGCAGCTTTCGGGGGAAAGAGACCCAGTACTTC. It codes for CASSFRGKETQYF.

This clonotype showed up many times. The J gene is TRBJ1-5, the V gene TRBV24-1; 7 bases align to TRBD1. This CDR3 comprises 19 residues. The ends lost 12 bases at V and 1 base at J; junction bases unmatched: 23. Per germline, CDR1 KGHDR and CDR2 SFDVKD. CDR3 DNA sequence: TGTGCCGTGATCCAATTGACAGGGTTCAAGGGTATGAGCAATCAGCCCCAGCATTTT. Its protein is CAVIQLTGFKGMSNQPQHF.

This clonotype was observed many times. The chain links TRBV28 to TRBJ2-6, with D tentatively TRBD1 (6 bases). Trimming took 7 bases from V and 2 from J, leaving 12 bases between them. CDR1 is MDHEN, CDR2 SYDVKM, per germline. The CDR3 contains 15 residues. CDR3 in amino acids: CASTFPGAGANVLTF. The CDR3 DNA follows: TGTGCCAGCACCTTCCCAGGGGCTGGGGCCAACGTCCTGACTTTC.

This clonotype appeared many times. This chain links TRBV12-3 or TRBV12-4 with TRBJ1-4; 8 bases line up with TRBD1. This CDR3 contains 14 residues. V trimming: 6 bases; J trimming: 5 bases; junction bases outside the gene matches: 5. This CDR3 reads CASSQTGVNEKLFF. CDR3 DNA: TGTGCCAGCAGCCAGACAGGGGTGAATGAAAAACTGTTTTTT.

This sequence joins TRBV28 and TRBJ2-2; TRBD2 might be the D (5 bases). Germline lookup yields CDR1 MDHEN and CDR2 SYDVKM. The CDR3 covers 14 residues. The V end lost 7 bases, the J end lost 3 bases, and 12 bases lay between the germline ends. The CDR3 region has the DNA TGTGCCAGCAAAAAGGCCGGGGACACCGGGGAGCTGTTTTTT. Translation: CASKKAGDTGELFF.

This clonotype was counted a few times. J is TRBJ1-4 and V is TRBV19, with D perhaps matching TRBD1 (6 bases). Germline CDR1 reads LNHDA; CDR2 reads SQIVND (reference sequence). The CDR3 has 15 residues. Trimming took 7 bases from V and 6 from J, leaving 18 bases between them. The CDR3 here is CASTNGGQGYEKLFF. In DNA form, the CDR3 reads TGTGCCAGTACCAATGGAGGGCAGGGGTATGAAAAACTGTTTTTT.

V usage is TRBV27 and J usage is TRBJ2-3; perhaps TRBD1 as D (6 bases). Germline V gene lookup returns CDR1 MNHEY and CDR2 SMNVEV (reference sequence). This CDR3 is 13 amino acids long. V lost 4 bases to trimming and J lost 6 bases, with 11 bases between them. CDR3: CASSWDNGDTQYF. The CDR3 nucleotides are TGTGCCAGCAGTTGGGACAACGGGGATACGCAGTATTTT.

This clonotype occurred a few times. The chain has TRBV10-3 and TRBJ2-7, with TRBD2 as a possible D gene (5 bases). V shed 8 bases and J shed 5 bases, with 13 bases lying between them. Germline assignment: CDR1 ENHRY and CDR2 SYGVKD. This CDR3 comprises 12 residues. CDR3 DNA sequence: TGTGCCATCGCAGGAGGCGCGGACGAGCAGTACTTC. Its protein is CAIAGGADEQYF.

There are a few counts of this clonotype. The chain combines TRBV9 with TRBJ2-5; 9 bases agree with TRBD2. The CDR3 has 14 residues. CDR1 and CDR2 (germline): SGDLS, YYNGEE. With 7 bases clipped from V and 1 base from J, the junction kept 5 bases outside the gene matches. CDR3: CASLLAGFQETQYF. In DNA, the CDR3 is TGTGCCAGCCTACTAGCGGGCTTCCAAGAGACCCAGTACTTC.

J is TRBJ2-3 and V is TRBV10-2; TRBD1 agrees at 9 bases. CDR1 WSHSY and CDR2 SAAADI come from the germline V gene. The CDR3 contains 15 residues. The V gene end was trimmed by 6 bases and the J gene end by 1 base; junction bases not matched to a gene: 5. This CDR3 is CASSPWTGGTDTQYF. The CDR3 nucleotides are TGCGCCAGCAGCCCTTGGACAGGGGGCACAGATACGCAGTATTTT.

V usage is TRBV27 and J usage is TRBJ1-2, with a weak D call TRBD1 (6 bases). The CDR3 runs to 15 residues. Germline CDR1 reads MNHEY; CDR2 reads SMNVEV (reference sequence). Trimming removed 2 bases from V and 5 bases from J, with 15 bases in between. CDR3 residues: CASSLGTEGVYGYTF. The CDR3 DNA reads TGTGCCAGCAGTTTAGGGACGGAGGGGGTATATGGCTACACCTTC.

The CDR3 sequence is CASSPPINRGEKLFF. CDR3 coding DNA: TGTGCCAGCAGTCCCCCCATCAATAGAGGTGAAAAACTGTTTTTT. The J gene is TRBJ1-4, the V gene TRBV28; D is unresolved. The CDR3 has 15 amino acids. Germline CDR1 MDHEN, CDR2 SYDVKM. The V gene lost 5 bases and the J gene lost 7 bases, with 17 bases spanning the gap.

This clonotype was counted at least ten times. CDR3: CASSQFYRDRADEQYF. CDR3 in DNA: TGTGCCAGCAGCCAATTTTATCGGGACAGGGCAGACGAGCAGTACTTC. The chain employs TRBV14 and TRBJ2-7, with 9 bases lining up with TRBD1. CDR1 and CDR2 from the germline V gene are SGHDN and FVKESK. The CDR3 runs to 16 residues. V shed 2 bases, J shed 5 bases, and the junction held 10 bases outside the gene matches.

This clonotype was found a few times. CDR3 DNA sequence: TGTGCCAGCAGCTCCAGACTAGCCTCCTACGAGCAGTACTTC. Its translation: CASSSRLASYEQYF. The chain combines TRBV11-1 with TRBJ2-7; 7 bases map to TRBD2. Germline assignment: CDR1 SGHAT and CDR2 FQDESV (reference sequence). J gave up 0 bases and V 4 bases, and 3 bases lay outside the gene matches. The CDR3 runs to 14 residues.

At least ten counts were recorded for this clonotype. The chain recombines TRBV12-3 or TRBV12-4 with TRBJ2-1; 8 nucleotides line up with TRBD2. CDR3 length: 17 amino acids. Trimming took 1 base from V and 6 from J; bases not matched to a gene: 11. CDR3 sequence reads: CASSLDLSGRRSNEQFF. CDR3 coding DNA: TGTGCCAGCAGTTTAGACCTGAGCGGGAGAAGAAGCAATGAGCAGTTCTTC.

This clonotype has just a few counts. The J gene is TRBJ2-1, the V gene TRBV29-1; D is possibly TRBD2 (7 bases). CDR1 and CDR2 from the germline V gene are SQVTM and ANQGSEA. This CDR3 region has 15 residues. V was shortened by 7 bases and J by 2 bases, with 18 bases between the two germline ends. The CDR3 loop is CSASRGGNPYNEQFF. In DNA, the CDR3 is TGCAGCGCGTCGAGGGGGGGCAACCCCTACAATGAGCAGTTCTTC.